This T cell receptor (beta chain) was recovered during a study of technical replicates of blood from a few donors. Assay: immunoSEQ multiplex PCR; the TCRdb copy retains only in-frame clones and omits some. Of tens of thousands of clones in the sample, around nine tenths were seen once. The receptor's source is a human donor in good health. Some clones in this sample may be carry-over from other donors' samples. Sequencing input: PBMCs.

The CDR3 region is CASGDRAYEQYF. Here the CDR3 DNA reads TGTGCCAGCGGGGACAGAGCCTACGAGCAGTACTTC. The chain links TRBV6-5 to TRBJ2-7, with 7 nucleotides matching TRBD1. The CDR3 is 12 amino acids. Germline V lookup: CDR1 MNHEY, CDR2 SVGAGI. V was pared by 8 bases and J by 2 bases, with 3 bases of the junction left unmatched.